The 26 T cell receptor beta chains listed next were all sequenced from one sample in a study of CD8 T cells in ankylosing spondylitis. A single record per CDR3 protein comes from TCRdb applying MiXCR to the 5' RACE reads. The sample has under 200,000 distinct CDR3 sequences, 8.5% to 10% seen once; the top ten hold roughly 16%. Material for sequencing was blood, either unsorted or a sorted T cell fraction (not recorded which). The receptors were sampled from a female donor with ankylosing spondylitis or in good health (not recorded which).

This clonotype was observed a few times. V and J are TRBV11-3 and TRBJ2-1; D is possibly TRBD2 (6 bases). The V gene's germline CDR1 is SGHNT and CDR2 YENEEA. Trimming pared 8 bases from V and 9 bases from J, leaving 14 bases between. The CDR3 runs 12 residues. The CDR3 DNA is TGTGCCAGCGGGAGGACACTCAGTGAGCAGTTCTTC. Translating gives CASGRTLSEQFF.

Details on this clonotype: This sequence may be a read error, since a much larger clone differs from it by one base. This chain links TRBV12-3 or TRBV12-4 with TRBJ2-1; TRBD2 matches 13 bases. The CDR3 runs 16 residues. Trimming cost V 5 bases and J 7 bases; bases outside gene matches: 8. The CDR3 nucleotides read TGTGCCAGCAGTATCTCGACTAGCGGGAGGATAAATGAGCAGTTCTTC. It codes for CASSISTSGRINEQFF.

V is TRBV2 and J is TRBJ1-1; D unclear. The germline CDR1 and CDR2 sequences are SNHLY and FYNNEI. The V end lost 11 bases, the J end lost 6 bases, and 10 bases lay between the germline ends. The CDR3 is made up of 10 amino acids. The CDR3 spells CAFLLPEAFF. DNA for the CDR3: TGTGCCTTCCTTCTCCCTGAAGCTTTCTTT.

This clonotype was counted many times. The J gene is TRBJ2-7, the V gene TRBV11-2; TRBD2 matches at 11 bases. The germline CDR1 and CDR2 sequences are SGHAT and FQNNGV. There are 16 residues in the CDR3. The trim removed 1 base at V and 2 bases at J, leaving 4 bases unmatched. CDR3 in amino acids: CASSLVRSGRAYEQYF. Here the CDR3 DNA reads TGTGCCAGCAGCTTAGTTCGTAGCGGGAGGGCCTACGAGCAGTACTTC.

The chain carries TRBV7-2 and TRBJ2-7; D gene uncertain. CDR1 SGHTA and CDR2 FQGNSA come from the germline V gene. CDR3 size: 11 residues. The V end lost 4 bases, the J end lost 7 bases, and 8 bases lay between the germline ends. Written as DNA, the CDR3 is TGTGCCAGCAGCTCCCATGGGGAGCAGTACTTC. Amino acid sequence: CASSSHGEQYF. The whole variable domain, remainder taken from reference TRBV7-2 and TRBJ2-7, is GAGVSQSPSNKVTEKGKDVELRCDPISGHTALYWYRQSLGQGLEFLIYFQGNSAPDKSGLPSDRFSAERTGGSVSTLTIQRTQQEDSAVYLCASSSHGEQYFGPGTRLTVT.

This clonotype was picked up many times. Mismatch with germline at one junction end may stem from a read error. The chain joins TRBV7-9 to TRBJ1-1; 8 bases align to TRBD1. In germline, CDR1 is SEHNR, CDR2 FQNEAQ (reference sequence). The CDR3 loop spans 14 amino acids. The CDR3 nucleotides read TGCGCCAGCAGCCTCGGACAGGGAAACACTGAAGCTTTCTTT. Its translation: CASSLGQGNTEAFF.

The sample holds a few counts of this clonotype. The V and J genes are TRBV9 and TRBJ2-1; TRBD2 matches 8 bases. The CDR3 is 15 amino acids. Losses at the gene ends were 5 bases for V and 2 bases for J; bases not matched to a gene: 6. The germline V gene encodes CDR1 SGDLS and CDR2 YYNGEE. Here the CDR3 DNA reads TGTGCCAGCAGTCAGAGCGGGAGTACCTACAATGAGCAGTTCTTC. Translating it yields CASSQSGSTYNEQFF. The full variable domain, in which reference TRBV9 and TRBJ2-1 provide the parts outside the CDR3, is DSGVTQTPKHLITATGQRVTLRCSPRSGDLSVYWYQQSLDQGLQFLIQYYNGEERAKGNILERFSAQQFPDLHSELNLSSLELGDSALYFCASSQSGSTYNEQFFGPGTRLTVL.

The gene calls are TRBV27 and TRBJ1-5; D call uncertain. The length of the CDR3 is 13 residues. Germline loops: CDR1 MNHEY, CDR2 SMNVEV (reference sequence). V was clipped by 3 bases and J by 7 bases, with 10 bases between them. The CDR3 spells CASSFMIGQPQHF. CDR3 bases: TGTGCCAGCAGTTTTATGATAGGCCAGCCCCAGCATTTT.

This clonotype was counted between two and nine times. This chain joins TRBV10-2 and TRBJ2-1, with D perhaps assigned TRBD1 or TRBD2 (5 bases each). Trimming took off 8 bases at V and 9 bases at J, with 17 bases between the two ends. This CDR3 is 13 amino acids long. Germline lookup yields CDR1 WSHSY and CDR2 SAAADI. The CDR3 sequence: CASGSGPPSEQFF. The CDR3 coding sequence is TGCGCCAGCGGGTCGGGACCCCCCAGTGAGCAGTTCTTC.

J is TRBJ2-1 and V is TRBV18; D uncertain. CDR1 is KGHSH and CDR2 is LQKENI in the germline V gene. V lost 3 bases and J lost 12, with 24 bases in between. The CDR3 is 16 residues long. The CDR3 DNA follows: TGTGCCAGCTCACCTTCAGGTCTACCGCTGCCCCCTGGGCAGTTCTTC. This gives the protein CASSPSGLPLPPGQFF.

V is TRBV2 and J is TRBJ1-5, with 8 bases aligning to TRBD1. Germline assignment: CDR1 SNHLY and CDR2 FYNNEI. The CDR3 totals 15 residues. The V gene end was trimmed by 6 bases and the J gene end by 5 bases; junction bases not matched to a gene: 9. The CDR3 sequence: CASSHGQGKDQPQHF. The CDR3 DNA is TGTGCCAGCAGCCATGGACAGGGCAAGGATCAGCCCCAGCATTTT.

Many counts were recorded for this clonotype. The chain employs TRBV27 and TRBJ2-1; D is possibly TRBD1 or TRBD2 (5 bases each). Deletions cut 1 base from V and 10 bases from J, with 11 bases between. The CDR3 is 13 residues long. Germline-derived CDR1 and CDR2 are MNHEY and SMNVEV (reference sequence). The CDR3, as DNA: TGTGCCAGCAGTTTATTTACGGGGCCCGAGCAGTTCTTC. Its translation: CASSLFTGPEQFF.

The chain links TRBV27 to TRBJ2-3; possible D gene TRBD2, 5 bases. Germline CDR1 reads MNHEY; CDR2 reads SMNVEV (reference sequence). This CDR3 spans 18 amino acids. The ends were cut back, 5 bases at V and 4 bases at J, with 25 bases in the middle. This CDR3 is CASSNQYQTTLASDTQYF. As DNA, the CDR3 is TGTGCCAGCAGTAACCAATACCAGACTACCCTGGCGTCAGATACGCAGTATTTT.

The chain recombines TRBV28 with TRBJ2-7, with a weak D call TRBD1 (5 bases). This CDR3 is built from 11 residues. Trimming took 5 bases from V and 9 from J, leaving 11 bases between them. Germline V gene lookup returns CDR1 MDHEN and CDR2 SYDVKM. The CDR3 DNA is TGTGCCAGCAGTGATCCCCAGGGGCAGTACTTC. The encoded protein is CASSDPQGQYF. Full variable domain (remainder filled in from reference TRBV28 and TRBJ2-7): DVKVTQSSRYLVKRTGEKVFLECVQDMDHENMFWYRQDPGLGLRLIYFSYDVKMKEKGDIPEGYSVSREKKERFSLILESASTNQTSMYLCASSDPQGQYFGPGTRLTVT.

This clonotype appeared many times. The chain couples TRBV10-3 to TRBJ2-1, with D unresolved. CDR3 length: 13 residues. Germline CDR1 reads ENHRY; CDR2 reads SYGVKD. Trimming left V 7 bases short and J 5 bases short, with 12 bases between. CDR3: CAITTGQNNEQFF. CDR3 nucleotide sequence: TGTGCCATCACAACCGGTCAGAACAATGAGCAGTTCTTC.

This sequence joins TRBV19 and TRBJ2-5; D is unclear. Trimming removed 4 bases at V and 5 bases at J, with 14 bases between. The germline V gene encodes CDR1 LNHDA and CDR2 SQIVND (reference sequence). The length of the CDR3 is 14 residues. The CDR3 nucleotides are TGTGCCAGTAGTACAGATTTAGAAATGGAGACCCAGTACTTC. This gives the protein CASSTDLEMETQYF.

This clonotype was found a few times. The chain carries TRBV7-9 and TRBJ1-1; D perhaps matches TRBD1 (5 bases). There are 13 residues in the CDR3. Trimming took 4 bases from V and 5 from J, leaving 11 bases between them. Germline lookup yields CDR1 SEHNR and CDR2 FQNEAQ (reference sequence). The CDR3 nucleotides read TGTGCCAGCAGCTCCGTATGGGGGACTGAAGCTTTCTTT. As protein: CASSSVWGTEAFF. Variable domain in full (rest from reference TRBV7-9 and TRBJ1-1): DTGVSQNPRHKITKRGQNVTFRCDPISEHNRLYWYRQTLGQGPEFLTYFQNEAQLEKSRLLSDRFSAERPKGSFSTLEIQRTEQGDSAMYLCASSSVWGTEAFFGQGTRLTVV.

This clonotype was observed a handful of times. This chain's CDR3 is CASSTRMANTGELFF. Written as DNA, the CDR3 is TGTGCCAGCAGTACCAGAATGGCGAACACCGGGGAGCTGTTTTTT. The chain links TRBV6-1 to TRBJ2-2; D is ambiguous. This CDR3 contains 15 residues. Germline lookup yields CDR1 MNHNS and CDR2 SASEGT. Trimming left V 5 bases short and J 0 bases short, with 10 bases between.

This clonotype was found many times. V usage is TRBV10-3 and J usage is TRBJ2-5, with TRBD2 matching 10 bases. J lost 3 bases, V lost 2 bases, and 6 bases had no gene match. In germline, CDR1 is ENHRY, CDR2 SYGVKD. The CDR3 contains 16 residues. The CDR3 sequence: CAISELSGRDEETQYF. The DNA for the CDR3 is TGTGCCATCAGTGAGCTGAGCGGGAGGGACGAAGAGACCCAGTACTTC.

This clonotype was seen ten or more times. J is TRBJ2-3 and V is TRBV10-3, with no clear D. Trimming pared 4 bases from V and 5 bases from J, leaving 4 bases between. Looked up from germline, CDR1 is ENHRY and CDR2 is SYGVKD. CDR3 size: 11 residues. The CDR3, as DNA: TGTGCCATCAGTGCTGGAGATACGCAGTATTTT. This gives the protein CAISAGDTQYF.

This clonotype occurred a few times. The V call is TRBV27, the J call TRBJ2-1; no clear D gene. Germline assignment: CDR1 MNHEY and CDR2 SMNVEV (reference sequence). The CDR3 runs to 13 residues. V was pared by 3 bases and J by 3 bases, with 6 bases between. DNA for the CDR3: TGTGCCAGCAGTTTGTCCGTCTACAATGAGCAGTTCTTC. Translating it yields CASSLSVYNEQFF.

V and J are TRBV28 and TRBJ2-5, with 13 bases fitting TRBD2. V shed 3 bases, J shed 3 bases, and the junction held 4 bases outside the gene matches. CDR1 and CDR2 from the germline V gene are MDHEN and SYDVKM. The CDR3 totals 16 residues. The CDR3 coding sequence is TGTGCCAGCAGTTTTAGCGGACTAGCGGGAGAAGAGACCCAGTACTTC. Its translation: CASSFSGLAGEETQYF. Full variable domain (remainder filled in from reference TRBV28 and TRBJ2-5): DVKVTQSSRYLVKRTGEKVFLECVQDMDHENMFWYRQDPGLGLRLIYFSYDVKMKEKGDIPEGYSVSREKKERFSLILESASTNQTSMYLCASSFSGLAGEETQYFGPGTRLLVL.

This clonotype has at least ten counts. This chain joins TRBV25-1 and TRBJ2-7; no clear D gene. Germline values: CDR1 MGHDK, CDR2 SYGVNS. Trimming took 8 bases from V and 1 from J, leaving 3 bases between them. The CDR3 length is 10 residues. The CDR3 coding sequence is TGTGCCAGCGGTTCCTACGAGCAGTACTTC. It yields the protein CASGSYEQYF.

The gene calls are TRBV6-1 and TRBJ2-7; a weak D match, TRBD2 (5 bases). The length of the CDR3 is 17 residues. From germline, CDR1 is MNHNS and CDR2 SASEGT. Trimming pared 6 bases from V and 5 bases from J, leaving 26 bases between. CDR3 in amino acids: CASRSLATLRAGDEQYF. The DNA of the CDR3 is TGTGCCAGCAGATCCTTAGCGACGCTACGAGCTGGGGACGAGCAGTACTTC.

The chain is built from TRBV11-2 and TRBJ1-1, with D perhaps TRBD1 (5 bases). V lost 5 bases and J 0 bases, leaving 22 bases between the germline ends. The CDR3 loop spans 18 amino acids. Looked up from germline, CDR1 is SGHAT and CDR2 is FQNNGV. The CDR3 DNA reads TGTGCCAGCAGCCAAGGGGAGGGATGGGTAGCCATGAACACTGAAGCTTTCTTT. Protein product: CASSQGEGWVAMNTEAFF.

This clonotype was observed a handful of times. This sequence joins TRBV10-3 and TRBJ2-7; D is perhaps TRBD2 (6 bases). From germline, CDR1 is ENHRY and CDR2 SYGVKD. V lost 7 bases and J 2 bases, leaving 12 bases between the germline ends. This CDR3 region has 13 residues. CDR3 sequence (DNA): TGTGCCATCACCCCGGGACTCGCCTACGAGCAGTACTTC. Protein: CAITPGLAYEQYF.